What follows describes a single T cell receptor beta chain. This CDR3 is 17 amino acids long. Germline V lookup: CDR1 SNHLY, CDR2 FYNNEI. J lost 4 bases, V lost 3 bases, and 11 bases had no gene match. This specimen comes from a study of shared clonotypes between healthy human individuals. The protocol was immunoSEQ multiplex PCR, while the TCRdb copy is restricted to in-frame clones and leaves out a portion. This sample has millions of clones, with 85% to 95% found just once. The sequencing sample was made of naive CD4+ T cells sorted from blood. Subset noted: CD45RA+ positively selected. The clonotype comes from a man between 18 and 29 years old in good health. The V call is TRBV2, the J call TRBJ2-5; 10 bases are a match to TRBD2. The CDR3 nucleotides read TGTGCCAGCAGTGAGGGGGTCATAGCGGGAGGCGGAGAGACCCAGTACTTC. The encoded protein is CASSEGVIAGGGETQYF.